This T cell receptor (beta chain) was captured by sequencing in a study of blood T cell repertoires in COVID-19. Study context: PBMCs, B-cell-depleted T cells, or T cells provided the cDNA or gDNA that made up the material.

The assay was immunoSEQ multiplex PCR, and TCRdb's table has in-frame clones only and misses some. Of approximately 290,000 clones listed, about 80% were seen once; the top ten hold more than 15%. Germline CDR1 and CDR2: SGHTA and FQGTGA. The CDR3 spans 13 residues. V lost 5 bases and J lost 3, with 9 bases in between. The TCR sequence derives from a person aged 70 to 79 with COVID-19, enrolled during active disease. Sequenced sample: peripheral blood. The chain carries TRBV7-3 and TRBJ2-3, with D uncertain. The CDR3 here is CASSNSGTDTQYF. CDR3 DNA sequence: TGTGCCAGCAGCAACTCCGGGACAGATACGCAGTATTTT.